The clone carrying this TCR beta chain has a count of ten or more. Its antigen remains unknown. Germline loops: CDR1 MNHEY, CDR2 SVGEGT. The CDR3 length is 12 residues. The V and J ends lost 0 bases and 11 bases respectively, with 8 bases between them. Cells are PBMCs isolated from approximately 9.2 ml of fresh blood. These data are taken from a study of T cells in Graves' hyperthyroidism and ophthalmopathy. Regarding the study as a whole: Ophthalmopathy prediction by the model preceded onset by a median approximately six months. Also found in blood were most expanded thyroid clonotypes above 0.001. Using 13 V-J features, a model discriminated ophthalmopathy from stable hyperthyroidism.

Regions amplified from RNA transcripts were the TCR beta CDR3 regions. Carried out on the TCR CDR3, a first-round RT-PCR used the HTBI primer set. TCRdb re-analysed the multiplex PCR reads in MiXCR, keeping a single row per CDR3 protein. The sample includes about half a million distinct CDR3 sequences, about 20% of them seen just once. The origin of this receptor is a man aged 18 to 29 with Graves' hyperthyroidism. The chain is built from TRBV6-2 or TRBV6-3 and TRBJ1-3; D is unresolved. Sample: blood. For the CDR3, the DNA is TGTGCCAGCAGTTACTCTCTCGAGCCCATATATTTT. Its translation is CASSYSLEPIYF.